The 22 T cell receptor beta chains below come from one sample, sequenced in a study of blood T cell repertoires in COVID-19. Sequencing was performed with immunoSEQ multiplex PCR; in TCRdb, only in-frame clones are kept and a portion is missing. The sample includes approximately 340,000 clones, approximately 86% of them seen just once. The sample taken for sequencing was peripheral blood. The source of these receptors is a man aged 30 to 39 with COVID-19, enrolled during active disease.

Here the CDR3 DNA reads TGTGCCAGCAGCTTAGCAGCGGGAGGGACAGATACGCAGTATTTT. This encodes CASSLAAGGTDTQYF. The J gene is TRBJ2-3, the V gene TRBV7-8, with TRBD2 matching 10 bases. CDR1 and CDR2 from the germline V gene are SGHVS and FQNEAQ. This CDR3 contains 15 residues. V was clipped by 0 bases and J by 3 bases; unmatched bases: 0.

J is TRBJ2-7 and V is TRBV11-3, with a possible D match to TRBD2 (5 bases). The length of the CDR3 is 12 residues. CDR1 and CDR2 (germline): SGHNT, YENEEA. Trimming removed 5 bases at V and 5 bases at J, with 10 bases between. The DNA of the CDR3 is TGTGCCAGCAGCCCGGACGGGAACGAGCAGTACTTC. Translated, it gives CASSPDGNEQYF.

The V gene is TRBV2, the J gene TRBJ2-7; possibly TRBD1 for D (5 bases). The CDR3 spans 13 residues. Germline V gene data show CDR1 as SNHLY and CDR2 as FYNNEI. Trimming took off 4 bases at V and 4 bases at J, with 11 bases between the two ends. As DNA, the CDR3 is TGTGCCAGCAGTGGGGGCGCCGTATACGAGCAGTACTTC. Its protein is CASSGGAVYEQYF.

This rearrangement joins TRBV19 to TRBJ2-7, with a possible D match to TRBD2 (6 bases). The V gene lost 3 bases and the J gene lost 3 bases, with 6 bases spanning the gap. Germline loops: CDR1 LNHDA, CDR2 SQIVND (reference sequence). The CDR3 spans 12 residues. CDR3 region: CASSMGGYEQYF. The DNA of the CDR3 is TGTGCCAGTAGTATGGGGGGCTACGAGCAGTACTTC.

V and J are TRBV7-9 and TRBJ2-5, with TRBD2 identical over 7 bases. The germline gives CDR1 SEHNR, CDR2 FQNEAQ (reference sequence). The CDR3 is made up of 14 amino acids. The junction had 3 bases not matched to a gene; V was cut back by 2 bases and J by 3 bases. Here the CDR3 DNA reads TGTGCCAGCAGCTTACAGAGCGGGGAAGAGACCCAGTACTTC. Protein product: CASSLQSGEETQYF. The entire variable domain, with the rest obtained from reference TRBV7-9 and TRBJ2-5, is as follows: DTGVSQNPRHKITKRGQNVTFRCDPISEHNRLYWYRQTLGQGPEFLTYFQNEAQLEKSRLLSDRFSAERPKGSFSTLEIQRTEQGDSAMYLCASSLQSGEETQYFGPGTRLLVL.

The J gene is TRBJ1-3, the V gene TRBV5-6; D may be TRBD1 (6 bases). This CDR3 contains 14 residues. Germline CDR1 SGHDT, CDR2 YYEEEE. V lost 8 bases and J 0 bases, leaving 12 bases between the germline ends. The CDR3 DNA sequence: TGTGCCAGTGAGGGGGGGATCTCTGGAAACACCATATATTTT. The encoded protein is CASEGGISGNTIYF.

The chain has TRBV7-9 and TRBJ2-3, with 12 bases lining up with TRBD1. Germline-derived CDR1 and CDR2 are SEHNR and FQNEAQ (reference sequence). V was clipped by 3 bases and J by 4 bases; unmatched bases: 2. This CDR3 comprises 15 residues. In nucleotides, the CDR3 is TGTGCCAGCAGCTTGGGACAGGGGGCCTCAGATACGCAGTATTTT. It yields the protein CASSLGQGASDTQYF.

This clone occurred once. The chain recombines TRBV27 with TRBJ2-2; 7 nucleotides align to TRBD1. Germline V gene lookup returns CDR1 MNHEY and CDR2 SMNVEV (reference sequence). The CDR3 runs to 14 residues. The junction had 3 bases not matched to a gene; V was cut back by 6 bases and J by 2 bases. CDR3 region: CASSRDRNTGELFF. The CDR3 DNA follows: TGTGCCAGCAGCAGGGACAGAAACACCGGGGAGCTGTTTTTT.

This clone was counted once. The same CDR3 can be traced to other DNA sequences in this sample. The V gene is TRBV18, the J gene TRBJ2-7; 12 bases map to TRBD2. Germline V CDR1 and CDR2: KGHSH, LQKENI. This CDR3 has 14 residues. The trim removed 2 bases at V and 7 bases at J, leaving 3 bases unmatched. CDR3 DNA sequence: TGTGCCAGCTCACCAGGACTAGCGGGACGGGAGCAGTACTTC. Amino acid sequence: CASSPGLAGREQYF.

CDR3 amino acids: CASSDRPSSGNTIYF. CDR3 nucleotides: TGTGCCAGCAGCGACAGGCCCTCATCTGGAAACACCATATATTTT. The rearrangement uses TRBV27 and TRBJ1-3, with D perhaps matching TRBD1 (6 bases). CDR3 length: 15 residues. The ends were cut back, 6 bases at V and 1 base at J, with 13 bases in the middle. Germline V lookup: CDR1 MNHEY, CDR2 SMNVEV (reference sequence).

The chain joins TRBV10-3 to TRBJ2-3; TRBD1 aligns across 9 bases. CDR1 and CDR2 (germline): ENHRY, SYGVKD. The V and J ends lost 0 bases and 1 base, in that order; junction bases with no gene match: 11. The CDR3 has 19 amino acids. CDR3 protein: CAISESGTGPSVGTDTQYF. For the CDR3, the DNA is TGTGCCATCAGTGAGTCGGGGACAGGGCCCTCCGTGGGCACAGATACGCAGTATTTT.

The chain combines TRBV11-2 with TRBJ2-3, with TRBD2 matching over 12 bases. Germline V gives CDR1 SGHAT, CDR2 FQNNGV. Trimming removed 3 bases from V and 7 bases from J; junction bases left unmatched: 11. This CDR3 has 17 amino acids. The CDR3, as DNA: TGTGCCAGCAGCTTCAACCTCGGACTAGCGGGGATGAATACGCAGTATTTT. Amino acids: CASSFNLGLAGMNTQYF.

This sequence joins TRBV6-5 and TRBJ1-1; possible D gene TRBD1, 5 bases. This CDR3 comprises 14 residues. Germline lookup yields CDR1 MNHEY and CDR2 SVGAGI. Trimming cost V 4 bases and J 3 bases, with 12 bases left between them. CDR3 nucleotide sequence: TGTGCCAGCAGTTCTAGGGGAGGATACACTGAAGCTTTCTTT. It yields the protein CASSSRGGYTEAFF.

The chain uses TRBV19 and TRBJ2-1, with TRBD2 matching 9 bases. With V trimmed by 7 bases and J by 8 bases, 15 bases remained unmatched. This CDR3 is 16 amino acids long. Germline V gene sequence: CDR1 LNHDA, CDR2 SQIVND (reference sequence). This chain's CDR3 is CASTLLGGGASYEQFF. CDR3 sequence (DNA): TGTGCCAGTACACTCCTAGGCGGGGGGGCTAGCTATGAGCAGTTCTTC.

This chain uses TRBV4-1 with TRBJ2-7, with 7 bases identical to TRBD2. Germline-derived CDR1 and CDR2 are MGHRA and YSYEKL. The junction had 10 bases not matched to a gene; V was cut back by 4 bases and J by 7 bases. The CDR3 runs to 14 residues. CDR3 nucleotides: TGCGCCAGCAGCCGGGGAGGGGTGGAGGGGGAGCAGTACTTC. Its protein is CASSRGGVEGEQYF.

In nucleotides, the CDR3 is TGTGCCAGCAGAGGGACAGGAGCCTACGAGCAGTACTTC. Its protein is CASRGTGAYEQYF. The chain joins TRBV6-5 to TRBJ2-7; 8 nucleotides match TRBD1. V dropped 6 bases and J dropped 2; count of bases not matched to a gene: 3. CDR1 is MNHEY and CDR2 is SVGAGI in the germline V gene. This CDR3 is built from 13 residues.

This chain uses TRBV28 with TRBJ2-7; TRBD2 is a possible D gene (5 bases). The CDR3 is made up of 15 amino acids. Per the germline V gene, CDR1 is MDHEN and CDR2 is SYDVKM. Trimming took 5 bases from V and 0 from J, leaving 14 bases between them. In DNA, the CDR3 is TGTGCCAGCAGTCCCTCGAGCGGTTTCTCCTACGAGCAGTACTTC. Translating gives CASSPSSGFSYEQYF.

The chain joins TRBV4-1 to TRBJ1-1; 12 nucleotides agree with TRBD1. Germline loops: CDR1 MGHRA, CDR2 YSYEKL. Losses at the gene ends were 4 bases for V and 2 bases for J; bases not matched to a gene: 5. CDR3 length equals 16 residues. CDR3 nucleotides: TGCGCCAGCAGCCGGCGAGGGACAGGGGGCAACACTGAAGCTTTCTTT. Translation gives CASSRRGTGGNTEAFF.

The chain has TRBV3-1 (or the pseudogene TRBV3-2) and TRBJ1-5; D uncertain. Germline CDR1 LGHDT, CDR2 YNNKEL (reference sequence). The V end was cut by 0 bases, the J end by 6 bases, with 6 bases between. This CDR3 has 13 residues. The CDR3 reads CASSQDPSQPQHF. In DNA form, the CDR3 reads TGTGCCAGCAGCCAAGACCCCAGTCAGCCCCAGCATTTT.

This clone was counted once. In nucleotides, the CDR3 is TGTGCCAGCAGCCCCCAGCAGGGCTCCTACTACGAGCAGTACTTC. Translation gives CASSPQQGSYYEQYF. This sequence joins TRBV3-1 (or the pseudogene TRBV3-2) and TRBJ2-7; possible D gene TRBD1, 5 bases. This CDR3 region has 15 residues. Germline V gene lookup returns CDR1 LGHDT and CDR2 YNNKEL (reference sequence). Trimming pared 4 bases from V and 3 bases from J, leaving 16 bases between.

The chain uses TRBV9 and TRBJ2-1, with a weak D call TRBD2 (6 bases). The CDR3 spans 12 residues. The germline gives CDR1 SGDLS, CDR2 YYNGEE. Deletions cut 7 bases from V and 4 bases from J, with 9 bases between. CDR3 sequence reads: CASGTLYNEQFF. The CDR3 bases are TGTGCCAGCGGGACTCTGTACAATGAGCAGTTCTTC.

The chain is built from TRBV2 and TRBJ2-7, with TRBD2 matching over 7 bases. The CDR3 has 15 residues. V lost 3 bases and J lost 1; bases outside the gene matches: 6. Germline assignment: CDR1 SNHLY and CDR2 FYNNEI. The CDR3: CASSDWTRGSYEQYF. The DNA for the CDR3 is TGTGCCAGCAGTGATTGGACTAGGGGTTCCTACGAGCAGTACTTC. The full variable domain, its missing parts supplied by reference TRBV2 and TRBJ2-7, is EPEVTQTPSHQVTQMGQEVILRCVPISNHLYFYWYRQILGQKVEFLVSFYNNEISEKSEIFDDQFSVERPDGSNFTLKIRSTKLEDSAMYFCASSDWTRGSYEQYFGPGTRLTVT.